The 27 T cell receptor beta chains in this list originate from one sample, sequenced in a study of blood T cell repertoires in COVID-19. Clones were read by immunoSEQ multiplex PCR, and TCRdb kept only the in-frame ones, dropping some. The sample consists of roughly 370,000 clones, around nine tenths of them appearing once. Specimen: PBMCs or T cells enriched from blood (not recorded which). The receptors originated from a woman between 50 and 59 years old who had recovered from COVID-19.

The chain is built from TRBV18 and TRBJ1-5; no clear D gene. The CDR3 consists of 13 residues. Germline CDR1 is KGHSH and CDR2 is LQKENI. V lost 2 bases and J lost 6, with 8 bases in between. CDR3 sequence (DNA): TGTGCCAGCTCACCATCGGGAGGTCAGCCCCAGCATTTT. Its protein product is CASSPSGGQPQHF.

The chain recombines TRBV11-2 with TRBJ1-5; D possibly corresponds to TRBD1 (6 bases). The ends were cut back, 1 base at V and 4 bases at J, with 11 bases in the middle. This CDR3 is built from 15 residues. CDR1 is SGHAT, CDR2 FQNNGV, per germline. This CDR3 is CASSLGVTGNQPQHF. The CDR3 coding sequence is TGTGCCAGCAGCTTAGGGGTCACAGGGAATCAGCCCCAGCATTTT.

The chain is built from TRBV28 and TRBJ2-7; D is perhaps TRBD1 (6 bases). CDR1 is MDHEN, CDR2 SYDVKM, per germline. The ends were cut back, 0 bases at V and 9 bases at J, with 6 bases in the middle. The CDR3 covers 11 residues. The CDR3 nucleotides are TGTGCCAGCAGTTTATGGGACAGGCAGTACTTC. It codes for CASSLWDRQYF.

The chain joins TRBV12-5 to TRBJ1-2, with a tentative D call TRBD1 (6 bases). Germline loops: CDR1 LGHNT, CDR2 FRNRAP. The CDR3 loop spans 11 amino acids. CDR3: CAQLQGFGYTF. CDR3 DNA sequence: TGTGCCCAGTTGCAGGGGTTTGGCTACACCTTC.

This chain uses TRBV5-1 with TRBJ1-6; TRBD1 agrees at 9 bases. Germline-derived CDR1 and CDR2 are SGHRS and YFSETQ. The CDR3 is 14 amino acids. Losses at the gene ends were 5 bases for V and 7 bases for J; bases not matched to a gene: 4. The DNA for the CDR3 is TGCGCCAGCAGACAGGGACAGGGCAATTCACCCCTCCACTTT. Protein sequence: CASRQGQGNSPLHF.

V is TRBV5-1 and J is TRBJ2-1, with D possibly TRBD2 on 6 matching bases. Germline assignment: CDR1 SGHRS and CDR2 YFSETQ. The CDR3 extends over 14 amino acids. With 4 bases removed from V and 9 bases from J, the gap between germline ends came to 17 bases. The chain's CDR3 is CASSGLGDSGEQFF. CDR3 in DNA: TGCGCCAGCAGCGGGCTCGGGGACTCCGGTGAGCAGTTCTTC.

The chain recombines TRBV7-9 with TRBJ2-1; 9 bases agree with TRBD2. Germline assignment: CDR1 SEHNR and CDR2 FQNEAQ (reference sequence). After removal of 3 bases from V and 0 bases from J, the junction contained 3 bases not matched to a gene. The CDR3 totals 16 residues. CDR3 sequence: CASSLVAGVSYNEQFF. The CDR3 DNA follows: TGTGCCAGCAGCTTGGTAGCGGGGGTCTCCTACAATGAGCAGTTCTTC.

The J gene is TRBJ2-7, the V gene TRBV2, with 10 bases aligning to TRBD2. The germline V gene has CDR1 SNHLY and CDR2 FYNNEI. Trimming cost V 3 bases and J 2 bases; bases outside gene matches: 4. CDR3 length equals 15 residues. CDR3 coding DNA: TGTGCCAGCAGTGACTGGACTAGCGGTCCCTACGAGCAGTACTTC. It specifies CASSDWTSGPYEQYF.

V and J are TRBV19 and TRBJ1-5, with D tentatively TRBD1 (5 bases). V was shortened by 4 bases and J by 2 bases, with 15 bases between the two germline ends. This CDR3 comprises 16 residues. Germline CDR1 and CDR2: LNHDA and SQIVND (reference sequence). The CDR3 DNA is TGTGCCAGTAGTAACGGGGGGGGGTATGGCAATCAGCCCCAGCATTTT. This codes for CASSNGGGYGNQPQHF. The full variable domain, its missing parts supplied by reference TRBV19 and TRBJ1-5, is DGGITQSPKYLFRKEGQNVTLSCEQNLNHDAMYWYRQDPGQGLRLIYYSQIVNDFQKGDIAEGYSVSREKKESFPLTVTSAQKNPTAFYLCASSNGGGYGNQPQHFGDGTRLSIL.

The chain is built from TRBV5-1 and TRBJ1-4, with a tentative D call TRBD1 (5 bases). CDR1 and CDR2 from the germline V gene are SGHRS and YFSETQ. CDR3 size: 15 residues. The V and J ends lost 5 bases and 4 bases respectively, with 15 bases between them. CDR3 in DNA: TGCGCCAGCAGACGGGGGGACGGCATTAATGAAAAACTGTTTTTT. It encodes CASRRGDGINEKLFF. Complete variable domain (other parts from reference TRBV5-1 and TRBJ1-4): KAGVTQTPRYLIKTRGQQVTLSCSPISGHRSVSWYQQTPGQGLQFLFEYFSETQRNKGNFPGRFSGRQFSNSRSEMNVSTLELGDSALYLCASRRGDGINEKLFFGSGTQLSVL.

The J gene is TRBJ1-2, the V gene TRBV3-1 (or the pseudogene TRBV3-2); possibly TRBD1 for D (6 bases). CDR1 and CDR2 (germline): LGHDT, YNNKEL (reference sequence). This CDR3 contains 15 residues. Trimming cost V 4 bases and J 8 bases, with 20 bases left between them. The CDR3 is CASSRTGTKGWGYTF. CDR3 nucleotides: TGTGCCAGCAGCCGGACCGGGACAAAAGGATGGGGCTACACCTTC.

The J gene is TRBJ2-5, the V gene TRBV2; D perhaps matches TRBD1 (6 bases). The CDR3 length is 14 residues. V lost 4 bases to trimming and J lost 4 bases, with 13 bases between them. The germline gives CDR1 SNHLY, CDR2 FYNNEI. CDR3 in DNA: TGTGCCAGCAGTGCGACAGGTCGAGGAGAGACCCAGTACTTC. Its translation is CASSATGRGETQYF.

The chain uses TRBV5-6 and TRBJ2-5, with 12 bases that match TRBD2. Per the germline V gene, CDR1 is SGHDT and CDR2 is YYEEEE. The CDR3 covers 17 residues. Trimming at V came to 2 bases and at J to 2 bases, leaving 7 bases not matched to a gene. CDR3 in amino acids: CASSFPTTSGGQETQYF. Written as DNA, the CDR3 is TGTGCCAGCAGCTTTCCAACGACTAGCGGGGGTCAAGAGACCCAGTACTTC.

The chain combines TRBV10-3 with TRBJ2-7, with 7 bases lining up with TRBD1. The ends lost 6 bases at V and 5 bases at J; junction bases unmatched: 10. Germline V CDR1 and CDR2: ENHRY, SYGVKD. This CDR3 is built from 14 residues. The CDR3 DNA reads TGTGCCATCAGCTCGGACAGGAGGTCCGACGAGCAGTACTTC. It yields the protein CAISSDRRSDEQYF.

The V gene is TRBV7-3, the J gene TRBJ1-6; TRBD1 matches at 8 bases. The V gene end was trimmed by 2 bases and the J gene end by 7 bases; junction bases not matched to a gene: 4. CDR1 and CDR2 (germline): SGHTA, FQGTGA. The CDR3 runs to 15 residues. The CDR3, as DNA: TGTGCCAGCAGCTTAGCAGGGGGCGGGAATTCACCCCTCCACTTT. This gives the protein CASSLAGGGNSPLHF.

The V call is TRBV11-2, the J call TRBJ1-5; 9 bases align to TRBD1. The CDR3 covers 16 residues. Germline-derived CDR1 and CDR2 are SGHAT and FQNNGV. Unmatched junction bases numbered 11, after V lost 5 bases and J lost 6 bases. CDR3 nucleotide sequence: TGTGCCAGCAGCGAGACCGGGACAGGGTCGAGTCAGCCCCAGCATTTT. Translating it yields CASSETGTGSSQPQHF.

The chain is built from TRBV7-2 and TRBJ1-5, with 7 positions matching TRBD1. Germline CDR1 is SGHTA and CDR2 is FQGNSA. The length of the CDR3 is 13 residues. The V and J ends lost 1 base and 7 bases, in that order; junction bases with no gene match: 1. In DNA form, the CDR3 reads TGTGCCAGCAGCTTAGGGACAGGCCAGCCCCAGCATTTT. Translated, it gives CASSLGTGQPQHF.

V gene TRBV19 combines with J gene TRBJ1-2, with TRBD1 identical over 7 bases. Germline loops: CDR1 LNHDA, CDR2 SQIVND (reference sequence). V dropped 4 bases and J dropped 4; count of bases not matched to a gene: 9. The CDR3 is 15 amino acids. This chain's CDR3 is CASSTPDRTFYGYTF. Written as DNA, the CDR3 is TGTGCCAGTAGTACCCCGGACAGGACCTTCTATGGCTACACCTTC.

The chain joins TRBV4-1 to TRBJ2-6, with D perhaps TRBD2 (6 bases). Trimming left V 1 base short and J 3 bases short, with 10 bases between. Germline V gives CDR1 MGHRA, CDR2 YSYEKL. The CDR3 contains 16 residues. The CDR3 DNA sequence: TGCGCCAGCAGCCAAGTTTCGGGACTTGGGGCCAACGTCCTGACTTTC. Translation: CASSQVSGLGANVLTF.

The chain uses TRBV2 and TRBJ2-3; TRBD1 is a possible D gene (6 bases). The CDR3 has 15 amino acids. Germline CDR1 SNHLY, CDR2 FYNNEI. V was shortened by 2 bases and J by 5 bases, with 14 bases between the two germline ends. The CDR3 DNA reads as TGTGCCAGCAGTGAATATGGGGGCCCGAAAGATACGCAGTATTTT. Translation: CASSEYGGPKDTQYF.

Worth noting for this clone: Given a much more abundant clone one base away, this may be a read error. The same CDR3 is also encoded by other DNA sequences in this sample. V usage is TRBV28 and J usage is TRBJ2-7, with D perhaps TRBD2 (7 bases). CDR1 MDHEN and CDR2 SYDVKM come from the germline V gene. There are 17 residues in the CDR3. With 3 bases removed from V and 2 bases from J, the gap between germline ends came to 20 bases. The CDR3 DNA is TGTGCCAGCAGTTTTGGGGGGCCGGGGGGAACAACCTACGAGCAGTACTTC. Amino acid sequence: CASSFGGPGGTTYEQYF.

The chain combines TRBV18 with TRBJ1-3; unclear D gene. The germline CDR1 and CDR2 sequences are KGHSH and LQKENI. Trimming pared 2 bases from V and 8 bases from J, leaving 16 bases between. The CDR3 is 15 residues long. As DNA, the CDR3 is TGTGCCAGCTCACCAAGTGACACCTTTTTCGACACCATATATTTT. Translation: CASSPSDTFFDTIYF. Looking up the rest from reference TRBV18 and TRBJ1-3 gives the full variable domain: NAGVMQNPRHLVRRRGQEARLRCSPMKGHSHVYWYRQLPEEGLKFMVYLQKENIIDESGMPKERFSAEFPKEGPSILRIQQVVRGDSAAYFCASSPSDTFFDTIYFGEGSWLTVV.

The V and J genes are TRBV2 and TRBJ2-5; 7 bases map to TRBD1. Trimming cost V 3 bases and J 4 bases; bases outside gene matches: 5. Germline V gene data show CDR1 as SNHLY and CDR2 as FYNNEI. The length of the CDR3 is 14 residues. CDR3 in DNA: TGTGCCAGCAGTGACTCGTCAGGGGGAGAGACCCAGTACTTC. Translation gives CASSDSSGGETQYF.

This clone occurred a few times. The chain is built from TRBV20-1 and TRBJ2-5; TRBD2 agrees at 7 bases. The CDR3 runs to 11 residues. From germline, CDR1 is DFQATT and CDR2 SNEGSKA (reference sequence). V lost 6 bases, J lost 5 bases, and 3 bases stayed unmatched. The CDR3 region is CSAQLAETQYF. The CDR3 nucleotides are TGCAGTGCGCAACTAGCGGAGACCCAGTACTTC.

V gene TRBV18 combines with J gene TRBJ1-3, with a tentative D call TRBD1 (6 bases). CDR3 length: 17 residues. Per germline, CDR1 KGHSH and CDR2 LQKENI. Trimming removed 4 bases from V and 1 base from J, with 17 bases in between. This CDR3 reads CASSQQNRALSGNTIYF. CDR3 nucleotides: TGTGCCAGCTCACAACAAAACAGGGCCCTATCTGGAAACACCATATATTTT. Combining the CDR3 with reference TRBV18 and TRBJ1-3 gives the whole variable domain NAGVMQNPRHLVRRRGQEARLRCSPMKGHSHVYWYRQLPEEGLKFMVYLQKENIIDESGMPKERFSAEFPKEGPSILRIQQVVRGDSAAYFCASSQQNRALSGNTIYFGEGSWLTVV.

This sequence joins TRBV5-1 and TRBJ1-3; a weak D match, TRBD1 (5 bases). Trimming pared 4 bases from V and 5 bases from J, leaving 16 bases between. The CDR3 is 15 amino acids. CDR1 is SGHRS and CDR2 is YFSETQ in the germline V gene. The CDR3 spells CASSPEEGIRNTIYF. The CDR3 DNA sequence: TGCGCCAGCAGCCCCGAGGAGGGGATCAGAAACACCATATATTTT.

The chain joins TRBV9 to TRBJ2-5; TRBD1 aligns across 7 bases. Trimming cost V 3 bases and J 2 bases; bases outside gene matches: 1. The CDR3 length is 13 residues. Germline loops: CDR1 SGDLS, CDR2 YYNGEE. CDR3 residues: CASSAGGQETQYF. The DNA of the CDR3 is TGTGCCAGCAGCGCAGGGGGTCAAGAGACCCAGTACTTC.